Listed below are T cell receptor beta chains from one sample, sequenced in a study of CD8 T cells in Susac syndrome. TCRdb reanalysed the immunoSEQ multiplex PCR reads using MiXCR and keeps one entry per CDR3 protein. The table records hundreds of thousands of distinct CDR3 sequences, 93% of them present only once. The sequencing sample was made of CD4+ T cells from PBMCs. These receptors all stem from a human donor with multiple sclerosis. CDR3s include the opening cysteine and the closing phenylalanine or tryptophan. A D gene is named only where the DNA matches it firmly. Clone sizes are given selectively: once, few, many, or a class where the clone is expanded.

NA TRBJ2-5 few TRBV29-1 CSVERGETQYF TGCAGCGTTGAGCGGGGAGAGACCCAGTACTTC
NA TRBJ2-2 NA TRBV29-1 CSAAVGVNTGELFF TGCAGCGCCGCTGTCGGGGTTAACACCGGGGAGCTGTTTTTT
NA TRBJ1-2 NA TRBV29-1 CSVEERVAGLYGYTF TGCAGCGTTGAAGAACGGGTGGCGGGGCTCTATGGCTACACCTTC
NA TRBJ1-2 NA TRBV19 CASSIHYGYTF TGTGCCAGTAGTATCCACTATGGCTACACCTTC
NA TRBJ1-1 NA TRBV7-9 CASSLGSANTEAFF TGTGCCAGCAGCTTAGGTTCAGCCAACACTGAAGCTTTCTTT
NA TRBJ1-1 once TRBV30 CAWSPTDSEAFF TGTGCCTGGAGTCCGACAGACTCTGAAGCTTTCTTT
NA TRBJ2-1 NA TRBV5-8 CASSPRGLFITEQFF TGTGCCAGCAGCCCACGGGGACTGTTTATAACTGAGCAGTTCTTC
TRBD2 TRBJ2-1 NA TRBV6-5 CASSLLSGAPAEQFF TGTGCCAGCAGTCTGTTGAGCGGGGCCCCCGCGGAGCAGTTCTTC
NA TRBJ2-7 NA TRBV18 CASSTSERKYEQYF TGTGCCAGCTCAACCTCCGAGCGGAAATACGAGCAGTACTTC
NA TRBJ2-3 NA TRBV19 CASTTGRDSITDTQYF TGTGCCAGTACCACTGGCCGGGACTCCATCACAGATACGCAGTATTTT
NA TRBJ2-1 NA TRBV20-1 CSARMSSQWDEQFF TGCAGTGCTAGAATGTCTAGCCAGTGGGATGAGCAGTTCTTC
NA TRBJ1-4 once TRBV25-1 CASSDWANEKLFF TGTGCCAGCAGTGATTGGGCTAATGAAAAACTGTTTTTT
TRBD2 TRBJ2-3 NA TRBV9 CASSVAAGVTDTQYF TGTGCCAGCAGCGTAGCGGCGGGGGTCACAGATACGCAGTATTTT
NA TRBJ1-2 NA TRBV14 CASSQDRRGERGYTF TGTGCCAGCAGCCAAGATCGTAGAGGGGAGCGTGGCTACACCTTC
TRBD1 TRBJ1-1 NA TRBV18 CASSPTGERSTEAFF TGTGCCAGCTCACCGACAGGGGAGAGGAGCACTGAAGCTTTCTTT
NA TRBJ2-1 once TRBV5-6 CASSLAGALDEQFF TGTGCCAGCAGCTTGGCGGGGGCTTTGGATGAGCAGTTCTTC
NA TRBJ2-7 NA TRBV7-9 CASSLAGRPYEQYF TGTGCCAGCAGCCTGGCCGGTCGTCCCTACGAGCAGTACTTC